The rows below give T cell receptor beta chains drawn from one sample of a study of radiation and T cells in renal cell carcinoma. The protocol was immunoSEQ multiplex PCR, while the TCRdb copy is restricted to in-frame clones and leaves out a portion. The table includes about 91,000 clones, 65% to 85% detected once. This specimen was blood, taken from a patient whose treatment included radiotherapy and nephrectomy. These receptors all come from a man aged 55 to 70 with renal cell carcinoma. The CDR3 runs from the conserved cysteine through the conserved F or W. A D gene is named only where the DNA matches it firmly. Size is stated for part of the rows, as once, few or many counts, or as a class when the clone is expanded.

clone size: few
V gene: TRBV9
J gene: TRBJ2-2
D gene: TRBD2
CDR3 protein: CASSPRPGLAGGGELFF
CDR3 DNA: TGTGCCAGCAGCCCGAGACCGGGACTAGCGGGAGGCGGGGAGCTGTTTTTT

clone size: .
V gene: TRBV2
J gene: TRBJ1-2
D gene: .
CDR3 protein: CASSERRGYGYTF
CDR3 DNA: TGTGCCAGCAGTGAAAGGAGGGGCTATGGCTACACCTTC

clone size: few
V gene: TRBV18
J gene: TRBJ2-1
D gene: TRBD1
CDR3 protein: CASWRRDRALGNNEQFF
CDR3 DNA: TGTGCCAGCTGGAGGAGGGACAGGGCATTGGGAAACAATGAGCAGTTCTTC

clone size: .
V gene: TRBV9
J gene: TRBJ2-7
D gene: TRBD1
CDR3 protein: CASSVGDRGSEQYF
CDR3 DNA: TGTGCCAGCAGCGTAGGGGACAGGGGCTCCGAGCAGTACTTC

clone size: .
V gene: TRBV18
J gene: TRBJ1-5
D gene: .
CDR3 protein: CASSPPGRNQPQHF
CDR3 DNA: TGTGCCAGCTCACCACCGGGACGGAATCAGCCCCAGCATTTT

clone size: .
V gene: TRBV10-3
J gene: TRBJ1-2
D gene: .
CDR3 protein: CAITSRGPTNYGYTF
CDR3 DNA: TGTGCCATCACGTCCCGGGGACCAACTAACTATGGCTACACCTTC

clone size: .
V gene: TRBV6-5
J gene: TRBJ1-3
D gene: .
CDR3 protein: CASYRISGNTIYF
CDR3 DNA: TGTGCCAGCTACAGGATATCTGGAAACACCATATATTTT

clone size: .
V gene: TRBV19
J gene: TRBJ1-5
D gene: .
CDR3 protein: CASSSTTGQPQHF
CDR3 DNA: TGTGCCAGTAGTTCAACGACTGGTCAGCCCCAGCATTTT

clone size: few
V gene: TRBV29-1
J gene: TRBJ2-1
D gene: TRBD2
CDR3 protein: CSVAASGSLNEQFF
CDR3 DNA: TGCAGCGTTGCCGCTAGCGGGAGCCTCAATGAGCAGTTCTTC

clone size: .
V gene: TRBV29-1
J gene: TRBJ1-4
D gene: .
CDR3 protein: CSVQGQGPSNEKLFF
CDR3 DNA: TGCAGCGTTCAGGGGCAGGGACCGAGCAATGAAAAACTGTTTTTT

clone size: .
V gene: TRBV7-9
J gene: TRBJ2-3
D gene: TRBD1
CDR3 protein: CASSARTGGEDTQYF
CDR3 DNA: TGTGCCAGCAGCGCTAGGACAGGGGGCGAGGATACGCAGTATTTT

clone size: .
V gene: TRBV15
J gene: TRBJ2-5
D gene: .
CDR3 protein: CATSRAGVQETQYF
CDR3 DNA: TGTGCCACCAGCAGGGCAGGGGTCCAAGAGACCCAGTACTTC

clone size: .
V gene: TRBV15
J gene: TRBJ2-1
D gene: .
CDR3 protein: CATSRDWGQSSYNEQFF
CDR3 DNA: TGTGCCACCAGCAGAGATTGGGGCCAGAGCTCCTACAATGAGCAGTTCTTC

clone size: .
V gene: TRBV6-5
J gene: TRBJ2-2
D gene: .
CDR3 protein: CASSYSRVYTGELFF
CDR3 DNA: TGTGCCAGCAGTTACTCGAGGGTTTACACCGGGGAGCTGTTTTTT

clone size: .
V gene: TRBV7-9
J gene: TRBJ2-1
D gene: TRBD2
CDR3 protein: CASSSAGGNEQFF
CDR3 DNA: TGTGCCAGCAGCTCCGCGGGGGGGAATGAGCAGTTCTTC

clone size: .
V gene: TRBV10-3
J gene: TRBJ2-2
D gene: TRBD2
CDR3 protein: CAISTGTSESGELFF
CDR3 DNA: TGTGCCATCAGCACCGGGACTAGCGAGTCCGGGGAGCTGTTTTTT

clone size: .
V gene: TRBV28
J gene: TRBJ2-6
D gene: .
CDR3 protein: CASSLGQPSGANVLTF
CDR3 DNA: TGTGCCAGCAGTTTGGGACAACCGTCTGGGGCCAACGTCCTGACTTTC

clone size: .
V gene: TRBV5-4
J gene: TRBJ2-5
D gene: TRBD1
CDR3 protein: CASSLAGTGIDTQYF
CDR3 DNA: TGTGCCAGCAGCTTGGCTGGGACAGGGATAGATACCCAGTACTTC

clone size: .
V gene: TRBV18
J gene: TRBJ2-3
D gene: TRBD2
CDR3 protein: CASSPPASGGYSTNTQYF
CDR3 DNA: TGTGCCAGCTCACCACCGGCTAGCGGGGGTTATAGCACAAATACGCAGTATTTT

clone size: .
V gene: TRBV7-8
J gene: TRBJ2-1
D gene: .
CDR3 protein: CASSLDLAVDEQFF
CDR3 DNA: TGTGCCAGCAGCTTAGACTTAGCGGTAGATGAGCAGTTCTTC

clone size: .
V gene: TRBV7-8
J gene: TRBJ2-1
D gene: TRBD2
CDR3 protein: CASSFILAGAPNEQFF
CDR3 DNA: TGTGCCAGCAGCTTCATTCTAGCGGGAGCTCCCAATGAGCAGTTCTTC

clone size: .
V gene: TRBV7-9
J gene: TRBJ2-1
D gene: TRBD2
CDR3 protein: CASSLASISGRVGDNEQFF
CDR3 DNA: TGTGCCAGCAGCTTAGCGTCTATAAGCGGGAGGGTGGGCGACAATGAGCAGTTCTTC

clone size: .
V gene: TRBV5-6
J gene: TRBJ1-4
D gene: .
CDR3 protein: CASSSIGHAGKLFF
CDR3 DNA: TGTGCCAGCAGCTCAATCGGGCATGCGGGAAAACTGTTTTTT

clone size: .
V gene: TRBV7-2
J gene: TRBJ2-1
D gene: TRBD2
CDR3 protein: CASSLAVSSGYNEQFF
CDR3 DNA: TGTGCCAGCAGCTTAGCGGTGTCTAGCGGTTACAATGAGCAGTTCTTC

clone size: few
V gene: TRBV5-6
J gene: TRBJ2-7
D gene: .
CDR3 protein: CASSPTGGGYEQYF
CDR3 DNA: TGTGCCAGCAGCCCTACAGGGGGGGGCTACGAGCAGTACTTC

clone size: .
V gene: TRBV9
J gene: TRBJ2-2
D gene: .
CDR3 protein: CASSDSGDIGGDSNTGELFF
CDR3 DNA: TGTGCCAGCAGCGACTCGGGTGATATTGGGGGGGACAGCAACACCGGGGAGCTGTTTTTT

clone size: once
V gene: TRBV2
J gene: TRBJ1-5
D gene: .
CDR3 protein: CASSLHSNQPQHF
CDR3 DNA: TGTGCCAGCAGCTTACATAGCAATCAGCCCCAGCATTTT